This T cell receptor beta chain was observed in a study of T-cell memory formation after mild COVID-19. Study as a whole: In these data, TCR clusters were largely donor specific.

There are a few counts of this clonotype. Trimming took 2 bases from V and 4 from J; bases not matched to a gene: 17. The CDR3 is 20 amino acids. CDR1 is LGHNA and CDR2 is YSLEER in the germline V gene. TCRdb reanalysed the 5' RACE reads using MiXCR and keeps one entry per CDR3 protein. Altogether roughly 200,000 distinct CDR3 sequences are present, approximately 10% being singletons, with the ten largest covering roughly 4%. The rearrangement uses TRBV4-3 and TRBJ2-6; 7 positions agree with TRBD2. What was sequenced was PBMCs or a T cell subset sorted from them (not recorded which). This sequence was found in a man aged 18 to 30 who had mild COVID-19 (a few samples of this study predate the infection). Cell type and time point are not known. CDR3 in amino acids: CASSQTTGPREGQGANVLTF. Written as DNA, the CDR3 is TGCGCCAGCAGCCAAACTACAGGCCCGAGGGAGGGGCAAGGGGCCAACGTCCTGACTTTC.